The text below deals with one TCR beta chain. This clonotype was observed at least ten times. Its binding antigen is unknown. One junction end disagrees with the germline gene, perhaps due to a read error. The study was a case-control design nested within a healthcare worker cohort in London, UK, with weekly nasopharyngeal swab PCR tests and blood sampling. Healthcare workers were recruited during the week of the UK lockdown, between 23 and 31 March 2020, and followed weekly for up to roughly 15 weeks. This sample stems from a study of early T cells in non-severe SARS-CoV-2 infection (dated by TCRdb to the early 2020s). For the study in its entirety: Because TCR sequencing relied on bulk RNA taken from unsorted whole blood, pairing of alpha and beta chains was not possible. General findings and caveats noted by the study authors: VDJdb matching was skewed toward anti-spike CD8 responses, so virus-specific expansions were likely underestimated and private and CD4 specificities were missed.

The library was obtained by 5' RACE. Reads for this sample came from a NextSeq 500. The TCR library protocol attached unique molecular identifiers to individual cDNA molecules to correct for sequencing error and PCR bias. Both TCR alpha and beta chains were sequenced, and tight co-correlation was observed between alpha and beta sequence abundances in each sample. In the authors' own workflow: Decombinator V4 was used to annotate TCR sequences for V gene, J gene and CDR3. TCRs were defined as expanded if a significant change between any two time points was detected under a Poisson model with p below 0.0001. TCR abundances were normalised to the total number of TCRs sequenced per sample and were expressed as counts per million. TRAV1-2 paired with TRAJ12, TRAJ20 or TRAJ33 defined MAIT TCRs, while TRAV10 paired with TRAJ18 defined iNKT TCRs. VDJdb, accessed 1 November 2021, was searched for CMV, EBV and SARS-CoV-2 annotated TCRs, excluding TCRs annotated for multiple antigens. TCRdb's own reprocessing of the public reads used fastp at Q25 and MiXCR and kept productive beta chains. When rows share a CDR3 protein, they turn into one entry using the most common DNA and genes. TCRdb's processing, not the study's, gives the V and J calls here. This sample gives around 23,000 distinct CDR3 sequences in total; roughly 4% of them show up just once. Of the sample, 20% is held by the ten largest clones.

The germline V gene sets CDR1 to SGHRS and CDR2 to YFSETQ. The CDR3, from cysteine to phenylalanine, totals 15 residues. The retained sequence is limited to the CDR3, 45 bases, with the frame set at the first base. Recombination joined TRBV5-1 with TRBJ2-5; a tentative D call is TRBD2 (5 bases match). Sequencing was done on a sample of whole blood. The receptor was derived from an adult who was a healthcare worker with PCR-confirmed SARS-CoV-2 infection or an uninfected control (not recorded which). The nucleotide sequence is TGCGCCAGCATCTTGGACTGGGGTGGGCAAGAGACCCAGTACTTC. It translates to CASILDWGGQETQYF.